This record covers a single TCR beta chain. Its antigen is not known. CDR3 length: 16 residues. From germline, CDR1 is SGHDN and CDR2 FVKESK. V was clipped by 4 bases and J by 2 bases; unmatched bases: 4. Sequencing was performed with immunoSEQ multiplex PCR; in TCRdb, only in-frame clones are kept and a portion is missing. The data contain around 78,000 clones, roughly 90% of them seen just once; the ten biggest clones take up over 1.1%. The data belong to a study of T cell responses to AZD1222 COVID-19 vaccine. The study, taken as a whole, reports: Samples come after the peak T cell response, not at day 14. There were vaccine-associated CD4 TCRs across spike, dominant at 160-218 and 743-854. Spike-specific TCR breadth and depth grew following two AZD1222 doses. The donor cohort was predominantly white British with a female majority, and clonal diversity may have been underestimated.

This sample comprised peripheral blood, obtained 28 days after the second AZD1222 dose. This chain uses TRBV14 with TRBJ2-3, with TRBD2 identical over 12 bases. This TCR came from an adult who received the AZD1222 COVID-19 vaccine. The CDR3 DNA follows: TGTGCCAGCAGCCCCGGACTAGCGGGAATCACAGATACGCAGTATTTT. Amino acids: CASSPGLAGITDTQYF.